The 26 T cell receptor beta chains below come from one sample, sequenced in a study of brain metastases from non-small cell lung cancer. TCRdb keeps only in-frame clones here, not all; method: immunoSEQ multiplex PCR. The sample includes thousands of clones, about 84% of them seen just once. The specimen was tissue from a brain metastasis. Receptors were obtained from a donor over 35 with non-small cell lung cancer.

V and J are TRBV4-1 and TRBJ2-4; tentative D call: TRBD1 (6 bases). The CDR3 totals 12 residues. Trimming removed 7 bases from V and 4 bases from J, with 8 bases in between. The germline V gene encodes CDR1 MGHRA and CDR2 YSYEKL. The CDR3, as DNA: TGCGCCAGCAAGAGGGGGAAAAACATTCAGTACTTC. Amino acid sequence: CASKRGKNIQYF.

By its share, this clone is large. The rearrangement uses TRBV6-2 or TRBV6-3 and TRBJ2-7; tentatively, D is TRBD1 or TRBD2 (5 bases each). Germline CDR1 reads MNHEY; CDR2 reads SVGEGT. CDR3 length: 11 amino acids. Trimming cost V 6 bases and J 9 bases, with 12 bases left between them. CDR3 protein: CASSQGTGQYF. The CDR3 DNA sequence: TGTGCCAGCAGCCAAGGGACCGGGCAGTACTTC.

For this clone: An end of the junction differs from the germline gene, which may be a read error. The rearrangement uses TRBV12-3 or TRBV12-4 and TRBJ2-1; 12 nucleotides match TRBD2. There are 12 residues in the CDR3. This CDR3 is CASNRLAGDRVF. The DNA for the CDR3 is TGTGCCAGCAACCGACTAGCGGGGGATAGGGTCTTC.

This chain links TRBV30 with TRBJ1-2, with D unresolved. In germline, CDR1 is GTSNPN, CDR2 SVGIG (reference sequence). Between the trimmed V and J ends, which lost 2 bases and 4 bases, there was a span of 11 bases. CDR3 length: 13 residues. The DNA of the CDR3 is TGTGCCTGGAGTCGGACGACGGTCTATGGCTACACCTTC. Translating gives CAWSRTTVYGYTF.

The chain joins TRBV5-4 to TRBJ2-2; 8 positions agree with TRBD1. Trimming at V came to 4 bases and at J to 7 bases, leaving 12 bases not matched to a gene. CDR1 is SGHNT, CDR2 YYREEE, per germline (reference sequence). This CDR3 is 16 amino acids long. Written as DNA, the CDR3 is TGTGCCAGCAGCCTCTACCCCGGGACAGGTAACGGGGAGCTGTTTTTT. It is translated as CASSLYPGTGNGELFF.

The chain recombines TRBV12-5 with TRBJ1-2, with TRBD1 matching over 7 bases. V gave up 5 bases and J gave up 1 base; unmatched junction bases: 13. The CDR3 loop spans 17 amino acids. Germline CDR1 LGHNT, CDR2 FRNRAP. The CDR3 DNA sequence: TGTGCTAGTGGTCCGCCCCGGGACAGAAGTTATAACTATGGCTACACCTTC. Its translation is CASGPPRDRSYNYGYTF.

This clone has only a few counts. The chain recombines TRBV13 with TRBJ2-2; D is undetermined. The ends were cut back, 6 bases at V and 4 bases at J, with 9 bases in the middle. The CDR3 contains 13 residues. Per germline, CDR1 PRHDT and CDR2 FYEKMQ (reference sequence). CDR3 DNA sequence: TGTGCCAGCAGAATATGGGGCACCGGGGAGCTGTTTTTT. It translates to CASRIWGTGELFF.

This chain joins TRBV30 and TRBJ2-2; 9 bases map to TRBD1. V was clipped by 6 bases and J by 9 bases; unmatched bases: 11. Germline V CDR1 and CDR2: GTSNPN, SVGIG (reference sequence). This CDR3 contains 14 residues. The CDR3 spells CACPGQGFIRELFF. In nucleotides, the CDR3 is TGTGCCTGCCCGGGACAGGGTTTTATCAGGGAGCTGTTTTTT.

V and J are TRBV12-3 or TRBV12-4 and TRBJ2-5; no clear D gene. There are 13 residues in the CDR3. Trimming took 3 bases from V and 4 from J, leaving 9 bases between them. In DNA, the CDR3 is TGTGCCAGCAGTTTGAGGCGAGGAGAGACCCAGTACTTC. Encoded protein: CASSLRRGETQYF.

This chain connects TRBV6-5 to TRBJ2-7; 10 bases match TRBD1. The CDR3 is 14 residues long. The germline gives CDR1 MNHEY, CDR2 SVGAGI. After removal of 6 bases from V and 3 bases from J, the junction contained 5 bases not matched to a gene. CDR3 coding DNA: TGTGCCAGCAGGGACAGGGGGGCGGACTACGAGCAGTACTTC. Its translation is CASRDRGADYEQYF.

This chain links TRBV2 with TRBJ2-7, with D tentatively TRBD1 (5 bases). V was pared by 1 base and J by 0 bases, with 7 bases between. Germline CDR1 is SNHLY and CDR2 is FYNNEI. The CDR3 is 14 amino acids. CDR3 sequence (DNA): TGTGCCAGCAGTGAAGGGACACGCTCCTACGAGCAGTACTTC. This codes for CASSEGTRSYEQYF. Combining the CDR3 with reference TRBV2 and TRBJ2-7 gives the whole variable domain EPEVTQTPSHQVTQMGQEVILRCVPISNHLYFYWYRQILGQKVEFLVSFYNNEISEKSEIFDDQFSVERPDGSNFTLKIRSTKLEDSAMYFCASSEGTRSYEQYFGPGTRLTVT.

This rearrangement joins TRBV29-1 to TRBJ1-1; D is undetermined. V gave up 4 bases and J gave up 3 bases, with 12 bases separating them. The CDR3 extends over 13 amino acids. Per the germline V gene, CDR1 is SQVTM and CDR2 is ANQGSEA. The CDR3 DNA is TGCAGCGTTGGGTTTACGGGAGACACTGAAGCTTTCTTT. As protein: CSVGFTGDTEAFF.

The J gene is TRBJ1-4, the V gene TRBV5-5; TRBD1 is a possible D gene (5 bases). The CDR3 loop spans 15 amino acids. V shed 3 bases and J shed 2 bases, with 11 bases lying between them. Germline lookup yields CDR1 SGHKS and CDR2 YYEKEE (reference sequence). CDR3 sequence: CASSSSGTTNEKLFF. DNA of the CDR3: TGTGCCAGCAGCTCCTCGGGGACGACTAATGAAAAACTGTTTTTT.

The CDR3 nucleotides read TGTGCCAGCAGCCAGAGGTCGAGTTTGGACATTCAGTACTTC. It translates to CASSQRSSLDIQYF. The chain joins TRBV3-1 (or the pseudogene TRBV3-2) to TRBJ2-4, with no clear D. Germline CDR1 LGHDT, CDR2 YNNKEL (reference sequence). CDR3 length equals 14 residues. V gave up 3 bases and J gave up 8 bases, with 14 bases separating them.

The CDR3, as DNA: TGTGCCAGCAGTTTAGGGACAGATACGCAGTATTTT. Protein: CASSLGTDTQYF. The chain joins TRBV12-3 or TRBV12-4 to TRBJ2-3, with D hard to call. Trimming took 1 base from V and 3 from J, leaving 2 bases between them. This CDR3 comprises 12 residues.

The chain recombines TRBV5-1 with TRBJ2-7, with a tentative D call TRBD2 (6 bases). The CDR3 sequence is 14 residues long. Trimming shortened V by 4 bases and J by 3 bases, and 14 bases separated the two germline ends. The germline gives CDR1 SGHRS, CDR2 YFSETQ. In DNA, the CDR3 is TGCGCCAGCAGCCCGGGGACTCGAAACTACGAGCAGTACTTC. Protein product: CASSPGTRNYEQYF.

As DNA, the CDR3 is TGTGCCAGCAGCTTAGCCGGGACTAATGAAAAACTGTTTTTT. Encoded protein: CASSLAGTNEKLFF. The chain recombines TRBV7-9 with TRBJ1-4, with D unclear. This CDR3 spans 14 amino acids. With 0 bases removed from V and 2 bases from J, the gap between germline ends came to 4 bases. Looked up from germline, CDR1 is SEHNR and CDR2 is FQNEAQ (reference sequence).

This clone showed up just a few times. The CDR3 is CAWRGQNTEAFF. CDR3 bases: TGTGCCTGGAGAGGACAGAACACTGAAGCTTTCTTT. The V and J genes are TRBV30 and TRBJ1-1; possible D gene TRBD1, 5 bases. Trimming shortened V by 3 bases and J by 1 base, and 6 bases separated the two germline ends. The germline V gene encodes CDR1 GTSNPN and CDR2 SVGIG (reference sequence). CDR3 length equals 12 residues.

Turning to this clone: Germline is not matched at one junction end, which may reflect a read error. The chain has TRBV27 and TRBJ2-1; 8 bases map to TRBD2. This CDR3 region has 15 residues. Germline V gene data show CDR1 as MNHEY and CDR2 as SMNVEV (reference sequence). This CDR3 reads CASSISTSGVNEQFF. As DNA, the CDR3 is TGTGCCAGCAGTATATCTACTAGCGGCGTAAATGAGCAGTTCTTC.

The chain has TRBV5-1 and TRBJ2-7; 7 nucleotides agree with TRBD1. After removal of 2 bases from V and 2 bases from J, the junction contained 7 bases not matched to a gene. Looked up from germline, CDR1 is SGHRS and CDR2 is YFSETQ. CDR3 length: 15 residues. The CDR3 protein is CASSLTGQGAYEQYF. CDR3 DNA: TGCGCCAGCAGCTTAACGGGTCAGGGGGCCTACGAGCAGTACTTC. The whole variable domain, filled in from reference TRBV5-1 and TRBJ2-7, reads KAGVTQTPRYLIKTRGQQVTLSCSPISGHRSVSWYQQTPGQGLQFLFEYFSETQRNKGNFPGRFSGRQFSNSRSEMNVSTLELGDSALYLCASSLTGQGAYEQYFGPGTRLTVT.

This clone has just a few counts. The chain employs TRBV9 and TRBJ2-1, with D perhaps matching TRBD2 (5 bases). Germline V gene sequence: CDR1 SGDLS, CDR2 YYNGEE. V shed 4 bases and J shed 6 bases, with 11 bases lying between them. The CDR3 runs 13 residues. The CDR3 loop is CASSTGLGNEQFF. CDR3 in DNA: TGTGCCAGCAGCACTGGACTGGGCAATGAGCAGTTCTTC.

With regard to this clone: The CDR3 does not end in the conserved phenylalanine or tryptophan, so this is likely a read error. No DNA is shown, since the ends of the CDR3 on it are uncertain; the CDR3 is the one TCRdb lists. This rearrangement joins TRBV15 to TRBJ2-6; TRBD1, the table's D call, was not compared with the DNA. The CDR3 totals 12 residues, both ends included. The germline V gene has CDR1 LNHNV and CDR2 YYDKDF (reference sequence). CDR3 residues: CATSMNGRCDKV.

V is TRBV7-9 and J is TRBJ1-1; D unclear. The ends were cut back, 4 bases at V and 1 base at J, with 16 bases in the middle. CDR3 length: 16 residues. Germline lookup yields CDR1 SEHNR and CDR2 FQNEAQ (reference sequence). This CDR3 reads CASSSPSWDRNTEAFF. The CDR3 DNA is TGTGCCAGCAGCTCCCCTAGCTGGGATCGGAACACTGAAGCTTTCTTT.

This clone was picked up a small number of times. This chain joins TRBV10-3 and TRBJ1-4, with D perhaps matching TRBD1 (6 bases). Germline CDR1 reads ENHRY; CDR2 reads SYGVKD. CDR3 length: 18 residues. V was clipped by 2 bases and J by 4 bases, with 20 bases between them. CDR3 loop: CAISEGGEGPLFNEKLFF. CDR3 in DNA: TGTGCCATCAGTGAGGGGGGCGAGGGACCCTTATTTAATGAAAAACTGTTTTTT.

The chain joins TRBV25-1 to TRBJ1-5, with 9 bases matching TRBD1. CDR3 size: 14 residues. In germline, CDR1 is MGHDK, CDR2 SYGVNS. V shed 4 bases, J shed 7 bases, and the junction held 5 bases outside the gene matches. DNA for the CDR3: TGTGCCAGCAGTGTACAGGGGGCTGGGCAGCCCCAGCATTTT. It translates to CASSVQGAGQPQHF.

The V and J genes are TRBV4-2 and TRBJ1-1; 8 bases are shared with TRBD1. The CDR3 covers 14 residues. Germline trimming cut 4 bases from V and 6 bases from J; bases unmatched to any gene: 7. Germline lookup yields CDR1 LGHNA and CDR2 YNFKEQ. CDR3 region: CASSLQGARSEAFF. In DNA, the CDR3 is TGTGCCAGCAGCCTTCAGGGGGCGAGGTCTGAAGCTTTCTTT.